The entry below describes one T cell receptor beta chain. Its antigen specificity is not known. Per-nucleotide qualities are absent, and no much larger clonotype sits a single base away. This sample is drawn from a study of graft-versus-host responses after intestinal transplantation (dated by TCRdb to the early 2020s). Study-wide context: Recipients received multivisceral, liver-intestinal, or isolated intestinal transplants. Every recipient was given anti-thymocyte globulin induction, then maintenance tacrolimus and steroids for around three years. After intestinal transplantation, graft-versus-host and host-versus-graft alloreactive T cell clones were followed in the graft, circulation and bone marrow using bulk TCR-beta CDR3 sequencing. Alloreactive clones were identified by sequencing pre-transplant mixed lymphocyte reaction products and comparing them with unstimulated pre-transplant donor and recipient T cells. The cohort enrolled about two dozen intestinal transplant recipients including one retransplant, and a few patients lacking pretransplant specimens were excluded. Donor T cell macrochimerism was defined as a peak of at least 4% donor T cells among recipient peripheral blood mononuclear cells. Rather than being sequenced by the commercial service, samples from a few later patients were sequenced in-house on an Illumina MiSeq and processed with MiXCR.

The protocol used for the library was the immunoSEQ multiplex PCR assay. For most patients, genomic DNA was isolated using the Qiagen DNeasy Blood and Tissue Kit and was shipped frozen to Adaptive Biotechnologies for TCR sequencing. For most patients, high-throughput TCR-beta CDR3 sequencing of genomic DNA was performed by Adaptive Biotechnologies. The published analysis was carried out like this. Adaptive's ImmunoSEQ software was the source of the TCR sequencing data for 15 to 20 patients, while three other patients were processed with MiXCR and VDJtools. CD4 versus CD8 sorting errors were corrected by removing sequences found in both subsets at a frequency ratio below 5:1. Because the origin of CDR3 nucleotide sequences shared between donor and recipient could not be assigned, those sequences were removed. At least 2-fold expansion over unstimulated cells and a minimum CFSE-low frequency of 0.002% (template counts) or 0.001% (read counts) were required for clones to be classified as alloreactive. Mappable clones were those detected in sequenced pre-transplant spleen, lymph node, or MLR CFSE-low populations of the donor or recipient. Cumulative frequency of alloreactive clones was calculated as a percentage of all sequences weighted by copy number. Entries here come from immuneACCESS through TCRdb and include only in-frame sequences with V and J called. Some clones fail to appear in such tables; in the studies checked, an unresolved V gene covers under half of the shortfall, and the cause of the remainder is unknown. V and J calls and clone size are copied from that table; D and trimming were computed from the DNA. The sample contains tens of thousands of clones, 85% to 95% of them found a single time. In total, the top ten clones hold 0.2% to 0.25% of the sample.

Overall results and qualifications from the work: The relatively low number and heterogeneity of intestinal transplant patients limited the conclusions. Early after transplant, peak levels of circulating GvH clones were found to be associated with declines in HvG clones. In the allografts of patients with donor T cell macrochimerism, GvH to HvG T cell clonal ratios were high. GvH clones were detected in recipient bone marrow, and some appeared earlier in ileal mucosa or blood, consistent with an intestinal mucosal origin.

In light of the paper, this sample's time point label describes: cells obtained before transplantation from donor or recipient. CD3+CD4+ and CD3+CD8+ populations were FACS-sorted from unstimulated pre-transplant donor and recipient cells taken from spleen or lymph nodes. Based on the germline V gene, the CDR1 and CDR2 sequences are SGHDT and YYEEEE. From the cysteine through the phenylalanine, the CDR3 covers 14 amino acids. The CDR3 DNA has 42 bases and is translated from base 1. V and J lose 1 base and 0 bases, and a span of 8 bases separates them. Sequencing used unstimulated CD8+ T cells sorted from spleen or lymph node cells, obtained before transplant. This TCR was sampled from a human donor who was the organ donor for an intestinal transplant. This chain joins TRBV5-6 to TRBJ2-7; the D gene is unclear. The sequenced DNA: TGTGCCAGCAGCTTGAGCCCGATCTCCTACGAGCAGTACTTC. Translated, this gives CASSLSPISYEQYF.